These 12 T cell receptor beta chains were sequenced from one sample in a study of blood T cells in healthy people across ages. A second PCR of about 7 to 11 cycles used a sample-barcoded 5' primer and a J-beta primer mix. TCRdb itself ran the 5' RACE reads through MiXCR, one entry per CDR3 protein. The top ten clones hold around a sixth of a sample with some 710,000 distinct CDR3 sequences, about half of them seen once. The sample consisted of blood. These receptors were collected from an elderly man in good health.

This clonotype was seen ten or more times. The V call is TRBV6-2 or TRBV6-3, the J call TRBJ2-2; D ambiguous. V gave up 5 bases and J gave up 7 bases, with 11 bases separating them. This CDR3 is built from 13 residues. The germline gives CDR1 MNHEY, CDR2 SVGEGT. This CDR3 reads CASSDSLIGELFF. CDR3 sequence (DNA): TGTGCCAGCAGTGATTCCCTGATCGGGGAGCTGTTTTTT.

This clonotype was seen only a few times. The V and J genes are TRBV20-1 and TRBJ2-3, with D perhaps given as TRBD1 or TRBD2 (5 bases each). Germline V gives CDR1 DFQATT, CDR2 SNEGSKA (reference sequence). Trimming pared 5 bases from V and 0 bases from J, leaving 15 bases between. CDR3 size: 15 residues. CDR3 residues: CSASRGWASTDTQYF. CDR3 bases: TGCAGTGCTTCCCGGGGCTGGGCAAGCACAGATACGCAGTATTTT.

V is TRBV20-1 and J is TRBJ2-3; TRBD2 matches 8 bases. Trimming cost V 7 bases and J 0 bases; bases outside gene matches: 9. The CDR3 covers 15 residues. CDR1 and CDR2 (germline): DFQATT, SNEGSKA (reference sequence). The CDR3 loop is CSVGGRPYSTDTQYF. As DNA, the CDR3 is TGCAGTGTGGGCGGGAGGCCCTATAGCACAGATACGCAGTATTTT.

The chain is built from TRBV27 and TRBJ1-6; D is undetermined. Trimming took 6 bases from V and 8 from J, leaving 14 bases between them. The CDR3 is 14 residues long. Germline V lookup: CDR1 MNHEY, CDR2 SMNVEV (reference sequence). The CDR3 nucleotides are TGTGCCAGCAGACCCGGTGTAGCCCATTCACCCCTCCACTTT. Its translation: CASRPGVAHSPLHF.

The CDR3 is CASNPEQGSREKLFF. In nucleotides, the CDR3 is TGTGCCAGCAACCCTGAACAGGGATCGCGAGAAAAACTGTTTTTT. The chain links TRBV7-9 to TRBJ1-4, with D tentatively TRBD1 (6 bases). Trimming removed 7 bases at V and 8 bases at J, with 20 bases between. Looked up from germline, CDR1 is SEHNR and CDR2 is FQNEAQ (reference sequence). CDR3 size: 15 residues. The variable domain in full, with the rest retrieved from reference TRBV7-9 and TRBJ1-4, is DTGVSQNPRHKITKRGQNVTFRCDPISEHNRLYWYRQTLGQGPEFLTYFQNEAQLEKSRLLSDRFSAERPKGSFSTLEIQRTEQGDSAMYLCASNPEQGSREKLFFGSGTQLSVL.

The chain is built from TRBV13 and TRBJ1-3; 7 bases match TRBD1. The CDR3 has 14 amino acids. With 9 bases clipped from V and 2 bases from J, the junction kept 7 bases outside the gene matches. CDR1 and CDR2 (germline): PRHDT, FYEKMQ (reference sequence). The CDR3 protein is CASKVGTAGNTIYF. The CDR3 DNA sequence: TGTGCCAGTAAAGTGGGGACAGCTGGAAACACCATATATTTT.

This chain uses TRBV29-1 with TRBJ1-2; no clear D gene. Trimming took off 7 bases at V and 2 bases at J, with 8 bases between the two ends. The CDR3 extends over 11 amino acids. Germline loops: CDR1 SQVTM, CDR2 ANQGSEA. For the CDR3, the DNA is TGCAGCGCAAATCAGAACTATGGCTACACCTTC. It codes for CSANQNYGYTF.

This CDR3 reads CASTPGTATYEQYF. The CDR3 DNA sequence: TGTGCCAGCACCCCCGGGACAGCGACCTACGAGCAGTACTTC. The genes are TRBV7-6 and TRBJ2-7, with TRBD1 identical over 7 bases. With V trimmed by 7 bases and J by 2 bases, 8 bases remained unmatched. The CDR3 totals 14 residues. CDR1 SGHVS and CDR2 FNYEAQ come from the germline V gene.

This chain uses TRBV10-3 with TRBJ2-3; TRBD1 or TRBD2 may be the D gene (6 bases each). V was shortened by 3 bases and J by 3 bases, with 7 bases between the two germline ends. The germline gives CDR1 ENHRY, CDR2 SYGVKD. The CDR3 is 13 amino acids. CDR3: CAISEGGTDTQYF. CDR3 DNA sequence: TGTGCCATCAGTGAAGGGGGGACAGATACGCAGTATTTT.

The rearrangement uses TRBV6-1 and TRBJ2-4; 12 bases align to TRBD1. Near its end, the DNA agrees better with TRBJ2-7, so the J call may be wrong. The CDR3 totals 17 residues. The germline V gene has CDR1 MNHNS and CDR2 SASEGT. The chain's CDR3 is CASRLSLGQGAQNEQYF. The CDR3 DNA follows: TGTGCCAGCAGGCTATCTCTGGGACAGGGGGCTCAGAACGAGCAGTACTTC.

This clonotype has more than one count but fewer than ten. This rearrangement joins TRBV7-2 to TRBJ2-5; D remains ambiguous. The CDR3 runs 14 residues. The germline CDR1 and CDR2 sequences are SGHTA and FQGNSA. V lost 8 bases and J lost 4, with 17 bases in between. The CDR3 DNA follows: TGTGCCAGCTCGGCCCCGGGCAGGCGAGAGACCCAGTACTTC. This sequence encodes CASSAPGRRETQYF.

This clonotype was seen only a few times. The chain links TRBV6-5 to TRBJ2-1, with D perhaps given as TRBD1 or TRBD2 (5 bases each). CDR1 and CDR2 (germline): MNHEY, SVGAGI. The V gene lost 3 bases and the J gene lost 6 bases, with 15 bases spanning the gap. The length of the CDR3 is 15 residues. This CDR3 reads CASSYRDVKSNEQFF. CDR3 nucleotides: TGTGCCAGCAGTTATCGGGACGTAAAGAGCAATGAGCAGTTCTTC.